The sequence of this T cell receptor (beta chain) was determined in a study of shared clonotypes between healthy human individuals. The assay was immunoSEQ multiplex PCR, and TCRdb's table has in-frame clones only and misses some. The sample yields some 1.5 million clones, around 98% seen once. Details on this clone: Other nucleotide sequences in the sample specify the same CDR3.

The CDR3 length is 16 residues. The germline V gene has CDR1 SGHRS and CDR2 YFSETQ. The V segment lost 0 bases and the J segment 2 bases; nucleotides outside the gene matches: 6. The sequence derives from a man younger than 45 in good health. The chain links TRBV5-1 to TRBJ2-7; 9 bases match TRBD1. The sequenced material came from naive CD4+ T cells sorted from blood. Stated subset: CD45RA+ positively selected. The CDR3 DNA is TGCGCCAGCAGCTTGGCCAGGGGACAGGGTACCTACGAGCAGTACTTC. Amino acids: CASSLARGQGTYEQYF.